One sample yielded the 20 T cell receptor beta chains listed below, sequenced in a study of cytotoxic CD8 clonotypes in ibrutinib-treated CLL (dated by TCRdb to about 2021). Libraries were prepared through the immunoSEQ multiplex PCR assay. Entries here come from immuneACCESS through TCRdb and include only in-frame sequences with V and J called. Some clones fail to appear in such tables; in the studies checked, an unresolved V gene covers under half of the shortfall, and the cause of the remainder is unknown. The sample table contains some 300,000 clones; only one count was recorded for 70% to 80% of them. Over 6.5% of the sample comes from the top ten. This sample comprised PBMCs, obtained before ibrutinib treatment. The source is a human donor with chronic lymphocytic leukemia.

This clone was recorded once. The rearrangement uses TRBV5-1 and TRBJ2-7; D unresolved. V dropped 2 bases and J dropped 2 bases, with 14 bases sitting between them. This CDR3 is 15 amino acids long. The V gene's germline CDR1 is SGHRS and CDR2 YFSETQ. The CDR3 is CASSLNPGPTYEQYF. Here the CDR3 DNA reads TGCGCCAGCAGCTTAAACCCCGGACCAACCTACGAGCAGTACTTC.

This clone was found once. This chain uses TRBV15 with TRBJ2-7; no clear D gene. Germline V gene sequence: CDR1 LNHNV, CDR2 YYDKDF (reference sequence). Trimming took 0 bases from V and 0 from J, leaving 9 bases between them. The length of the CDR3 is 15 residues. CDR3 sequence (DNA): TGTGCCACCAGCAGAGATCACACCTTCTCCTACGAGCAGTACTTC. This encodes CATSRDHTFSYEQYF.

This chain uses TRBV10-3 with TRBJ2-6; tentatively, D is TRBD2 (7 bases). There are 15 residues in the CDR3. The V gene's germline CDR1 is ENHRY and CDR2 SYGVKD. V lost 3 bases and J lost 4, with 10 bases in between. The CDR3 spells CAISEGGAGANVLTF. Here the CDR3 DNA reads TGTGCCATCAGTGAAGGGGGGGCCGGGGCCAACGTCCTGACTTTC.

The chain joins TRBV6-5 to TRBJ1-5; TRBD1 matches at 9 bases. Losses at the gene ends were 5 bases for V and 6 bases for J; bases not matched to a gene: 5. Per the germline V gene, CDR1 is MNHEY and CDR2 is SVGAGI. The CDR3 is made up of 14 amino acids. CDR3 protein: CASSGGQGTQPQHF. The CDR3 nucleotides read TGTGCCAGCAGTGGTGGACAGGGGACTCAGCCCCAGCATTTT.

This clone was detected only once. The J gene is TRBJ2-1, the V gene TRBV6-5; 8 positions agree with TRBD1. The V segment lost 1 base and the J segment 7 bases; nucleotides outside the gene matches: 0. CDR1 and CDR2 from the germline V gene are MNHEY and SVGAGI. The CDR3 covers 13 residues. Here the CDR3 reads CASSYYRGNEQFF. CDR3 coding DNA: TGTGCCAGCAGTTACTACAGGGGGAATGAGCAGTTCTTC.

The chain links TRBV19 to TRBJ2-1; 7 nucleotides align to TRBD2. The CDR3 sequence is 13 residues long. The V segment lost 3 bases and the J segment 13 bases; nucleotides outside the gene matches: 9. Germline V gene sequence: CDR1 LNHDA, CDR2 SQIVND (reference sequence). The CDR3 reads CASSIDRGRVQFF. CDR3 bases: TGTGCCAGTAGTATCGACCGGGGGAGGGTACAGTTCTTC.

The chain links TRBV7-9 to TRBJ2-7; the match to TRBD2 covers 7 bases. Trimming cost V 5 bases and J 1 base; bases outside gene matches: 8. The V gene's germline CDR1 is SEHNR and CDR2 FQNEAQ (reference sequence). The CDR3 runs to 15 residues. The CDR3 DNA sequence: TGTGCCAGCAGCCGAACCGGGACTACATCCTACGAGCAGTACTTC. It encodes CASSRTGTTSYEQYF.

A single count supports this clone. This chain connects TRBV10-3 to TRBJ2-7; possibly TRBD2 for D (6 bases). CDR3 length equals 15 residues. Germline CDR1 is ENHRY and CDR2 is SYGVKD. With 2 bases removed from V and 3 bases from J, the gap between germline ends came to 14 bases. This chain's CDR3 is CAISEPGDQDYEQYF. The CDR3 DNA reads as TGTGCCATCAGTGAGCCGGGGGACCAAGACTACGAGCAGTACTTC.

Points on this clone: Other DNA sequences from this sample encode an identical CDR3 as well. The V call is TRBV11-2, the J call TRBJ2-4; unclear D gene. Germline loops: CDR1 SGHAT, CDR2 FQNNGV. The ends were cut back, 4 bases at V and 0 bases at J, with 7 bases in the middle. CDR3 length equals 14 residues. The CDR3 loop reads CASSSRIAKNIQYF. In nucleotides, the CDR3 is TGTGCCAGCAGCTCCCGGATAGCCAAAAACATTCAGTACTTC.

CDR3 residues: CASGQYYGYTF. As DNA, the CDR3 is TGTGCCAGTGGACAGTACTATGGCTACACCTTC. V is TRBV25-1 and J is TRBJ1-2, with a weak D call TRBD1 (6 bases). This CDR3 is built from 11 residues. The germline V gene encodes CDR1 MGHDK and CDR2 SYGVNS. Trimming cost V 9 bases and J 3 bases, with 8 bases left between them.

The genes are TRBV4-3 and TRBJ2-1; the match to TRBD2 covers 13 bases. CDR1 is LGHNA, CDR2 YSLEER, per germline. The CDR3 length is 14 residues. V gave up 5 bases and J gave up 12 bases; unmatched junction bases: 7. CDR3 nucleotides: TGCGCCAGCAGCACCCGGACTAGCGGGAGTCGGCAGTTCTTC. This sequence encodes CASSTRTSGSRQFF.

The V gene is TRBV7-8, the J gene TRBJ2-1; 8 bases align to TRBD2. The germline V gene has CDR1 SGHVS and CDR2 FQNEAQ. CDR3 length: 15 amino acids. Trimming removed 1 base from V and 2 bases from J; junction bases left unmatched: 1. CDR3 protein: CASSLEREPYNEQFF. The DNA for the CDR3 is TGTGCCAGCAGCTTAGAGCGGGAGCCCTACAATGAGCAGTTCTTC.

This chain connects TRBV5-4 to TRBJ1-3, with 7 positions matching TRBD1. This CDR3 contains 15 residues. Germline V gene sequence: CDR1 SGHNT, CDR2 YYREEE (reference sequence). V was clipped by 5 bases and J by 6 bases; unmatched bases: 11. The CDR3 sequence is CASSSYRQGENTIYF. The CDR3, as DNA: TGTGCCAGCAGTTCTTACAGACAGGGTGAAAACACCATATATTTT.

The rearrangement joins TRBV7-9 to TRBJ2-3, with unresolved D. The CDR3 length is 12 residues. CDR1 SEHNR and CDR2 FQNEAQ come from the germline V gene (reference sequence). The V and J ends lost 2 bases and 4 bases respectively, with 4 bases between them. The CDR3 DNA follows: TGTGCCAGCAGCTTAAGGGCAGATACGCAGTATTTT. As protein: CASSLRADTQYF.

The genes are TRBV5-1 and TRBJ2-3; the match to TRBD2 covers 13 bases. The CDR3 contains 17 residues. J was trimmed by 2 bases and V by 4 bases; bases with no gene match: 7. CDR1 is SGHRS, CDR2 YFSETQ, per germline. CDR3 residues: CASSNGTSGKITDTQYF. For the CDR3, the DNA is TGCGCCAGCAGCAACGGGACTAGCGGGAAAATCACAGATACGCAGTATTTT.

The chain is built from TRBV27 and TRBJ2-3; D ambiguous. The V end lost 1 base, the J end lost 5 bases, and 4 bases lay between the germline ends. The CDR3 is 12 residues long. Germline V gives CDR1 MNHEY, CDR2 SMNVEV (reference sequence). The CDR3 DNA reads as TGTGCCAGCAGTTTATTAAGAGATACGCAGTATTTT. It translates to CASSLLRDTQYF.

In this sample, this clone turned up once. Written as DNA, the CDR3 is TGTGCCAGCAGCCAAGAGCACAGAAACTATGGCTACACCTTC. Encoded protein: CASSQEHRNYGYTF. The chain has TRBV4-2 and TRBJ1-2; the D is unclear. V was clipped by 0 bases and J by 2 bases, with 7 bases between them. From germline, CDR1 is LGHNA and CDR2 YNFKEQ. This CDR3 is built from 14 residues.

V is TRBV5-4 and J is TRBJ1-5; the D gene is possibly TRBD1 (5 bases). Germline values: CDR1 SGHNT, CDR2 YYREEE (reference sequence). Trimming shortened V by 0 bases and J by 8 bases, and 12 bases separated the two germline ends. CDR3 length: 14 residues. The CDR3 DNA sequence: TGTGCCAGCAGCTTGGGGGGTGTAGGGGAGCCCCAGCATTTT. This translates into CASSLGGVGEPQHF.

The V call is TRBV5-1, the J call TRBJ2-1, with 8 nucleotides matching TRBD2. CDR1 is SGHRS and CDR2 is YFSETQ in the germline V gene. CDR3 length: 17 amino acids. J lost 5 bases, V lost 3 bases, and 13 bases had no gene match. As DNA, the CDR3 is TGCGCCAGCAGCTACACCCGACTCGGGACTAGTAACAATGAGCAGTTCTTC. Translating gives CASSYTRLGTSNNEQFF.

The chain employs TRBV6-5 and TRBJ2-7; 7 bases map to TRBD1. Germline lookup yields CDR1 MNHEY and CDR2 SVGAGI. The CDR3 runs 14 residues. After removal of 0 bases from V and 4 bases from J, the junction contained 3 bases not matched to a gene. CDR3 sequence reads: CASSYSLRGYEQYF. DNA for the CDR3: TGTGCCAGCAGTTACTCGCTCAGGGGGTACGAGCAGTACTTC.